This TCR beta chain is drawn from a study of T-cell memory formation after mild COVID-19. TCRdb used MiXCR to reprocess the 5' RACE reads, holding one entry per CDR3 protein. This sample has approximately 500,000 distinct CDR3 sequences; around a quarter occur once, and the top ten carry 9.5% to 15%. Study-level findings and limits: Some responding clones appeared in pre-infection memory, suggesting cross-reactive memory joined.

Concerning this clonotype: Its antigen is undetermined.

This CDR3 spans 16 amino acids. Germline V CDR1 and CDR2: MGHRA, YSYEKL. V shed 2 bases and J 6 bases; nucleotides not matched to a gene: 9. The sequenced sample was PBMCs or a T cell subset sorted from them (not recorded which). The V call is TRBV4-1, the J call TRBJ2-2, with 7 nucleotides matching TRBD2. The origin of this receptor is an adult woman who had mild COVID-19 (a few samples of this study predate the infection). Cell type and time point are not known. The CDR3 loop reads CASSQNRDYQAGELFF. DNA for the CDR3: TGCGCCAGCAGCCAAAACCGGGACTATCAAGCCGGGGAGCTGTTTTTT.